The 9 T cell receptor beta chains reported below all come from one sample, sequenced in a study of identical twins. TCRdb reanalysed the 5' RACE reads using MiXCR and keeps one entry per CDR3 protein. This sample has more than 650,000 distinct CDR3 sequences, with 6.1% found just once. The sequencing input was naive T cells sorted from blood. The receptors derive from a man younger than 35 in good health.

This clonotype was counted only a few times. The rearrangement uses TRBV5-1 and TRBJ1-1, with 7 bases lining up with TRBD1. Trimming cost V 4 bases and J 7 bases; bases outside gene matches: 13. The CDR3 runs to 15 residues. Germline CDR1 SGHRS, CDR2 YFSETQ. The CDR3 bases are TGCGCCAGCAGCCCTCAAGCGGGACAGCTAAATGAAGCTTTCTTT. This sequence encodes CASSPQAGQLNEAFF.

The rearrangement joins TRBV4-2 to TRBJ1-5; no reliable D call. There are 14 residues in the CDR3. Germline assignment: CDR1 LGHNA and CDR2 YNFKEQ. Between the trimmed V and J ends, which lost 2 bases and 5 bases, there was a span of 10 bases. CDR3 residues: CASSQPGEHQPQHF. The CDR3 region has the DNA TGTGCCAGCAGCCAACCCGGGGAGCATCAGCCCCAGCATTTT.

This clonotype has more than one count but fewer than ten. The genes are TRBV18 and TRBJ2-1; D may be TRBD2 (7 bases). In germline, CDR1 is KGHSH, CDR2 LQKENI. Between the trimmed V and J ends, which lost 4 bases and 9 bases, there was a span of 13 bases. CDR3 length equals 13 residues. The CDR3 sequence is CASSLGGGPEQFF. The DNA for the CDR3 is TGTGCCAGCTCACTTGGGGGGGGCCCTGAGCAGTTCTTC.

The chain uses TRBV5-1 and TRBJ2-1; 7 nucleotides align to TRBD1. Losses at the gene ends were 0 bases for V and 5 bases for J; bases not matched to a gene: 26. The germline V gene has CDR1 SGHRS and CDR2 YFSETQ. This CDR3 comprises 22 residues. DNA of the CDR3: TGCGCCAGCAGCTTGGCCCTGGAGTGGGACAGAAACCTAGGGGAGCGAAACAATGAGCAGTTCTTC. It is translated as CASSLALEWDRNLGERNNEQFF.

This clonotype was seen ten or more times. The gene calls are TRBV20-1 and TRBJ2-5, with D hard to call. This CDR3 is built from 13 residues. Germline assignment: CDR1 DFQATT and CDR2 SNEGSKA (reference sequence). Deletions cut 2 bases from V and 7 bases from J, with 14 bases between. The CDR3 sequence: CSARQPTVGTQYF. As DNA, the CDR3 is TGCAGTGCTAGACAGCCCACAGTCGGGACCCAGTACTTC.

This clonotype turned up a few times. The CDR3 sequence is CASSPLPGQGASGNTIYF. CDR3 bases: TGTGCCAGCTCACCACTGCCGGGACAGGGGGCGTCTGGAAACACCATATATTTT. The chain links TRBV18 to TRBJ1-3; TRBD1 matches at 12 bases. The length of the CDR3 is 18 residues. Germline CDR1 is KGHSH and CDR2 is LQKENI. Trimming removed 1 base from V and 1 base from J; junction bases left unmatched: 5.

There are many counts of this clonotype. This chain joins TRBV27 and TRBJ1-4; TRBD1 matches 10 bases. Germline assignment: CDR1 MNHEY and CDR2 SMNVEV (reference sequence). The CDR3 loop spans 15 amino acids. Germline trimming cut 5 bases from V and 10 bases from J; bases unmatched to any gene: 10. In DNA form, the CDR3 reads TGTGCCAGCAGTCCGTGGACAGGGGGGCGCGGAAAACTGTTTTTT. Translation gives CASSPWTGGRGKLFF.

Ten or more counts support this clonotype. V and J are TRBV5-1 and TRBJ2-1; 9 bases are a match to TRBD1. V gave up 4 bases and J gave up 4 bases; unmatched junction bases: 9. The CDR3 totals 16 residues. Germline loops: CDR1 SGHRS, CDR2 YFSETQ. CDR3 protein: CASSAGLTGGYNEQFF. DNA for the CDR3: TGCGCCAGCAGCGCCGGTTTGACAGGGGGATACAATGAGCAGTTCTTC.

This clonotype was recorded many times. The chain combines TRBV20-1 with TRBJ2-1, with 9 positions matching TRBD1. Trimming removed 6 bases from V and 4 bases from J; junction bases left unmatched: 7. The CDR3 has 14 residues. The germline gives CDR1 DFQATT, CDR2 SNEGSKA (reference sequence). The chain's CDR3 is CSARTGTGYNEQFF. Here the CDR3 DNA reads TGCAGTGCGCGTACCGGGACAGGGTACAATGAGCAGTTCTTC.